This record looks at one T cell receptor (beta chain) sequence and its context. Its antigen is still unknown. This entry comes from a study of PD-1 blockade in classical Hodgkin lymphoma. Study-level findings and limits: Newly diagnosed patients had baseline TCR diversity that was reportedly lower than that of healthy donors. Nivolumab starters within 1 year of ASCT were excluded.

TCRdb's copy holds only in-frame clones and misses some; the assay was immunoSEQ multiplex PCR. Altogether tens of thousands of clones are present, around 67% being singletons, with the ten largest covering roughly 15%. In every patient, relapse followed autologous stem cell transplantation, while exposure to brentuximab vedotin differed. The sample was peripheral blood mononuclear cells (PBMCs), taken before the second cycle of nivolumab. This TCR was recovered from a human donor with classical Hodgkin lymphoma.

The CDR3 reads CASRQGGTTIEQFF. For the CDR3, the DNA is TGTGCCAGCAGACAGGGGGGTACTACAATCGAGCAGTTCTTC. This chain uses TRBV28 with TRBJ2-1; 8 nucleotides line up with TRBD1. The CDR3 sequence is 14 residues long. The V and J ends lost 6 bases and 10 bases, in that order; junction bases with no gene match: 11. CDR1 and CDR2 (germline): MDHEN, SYDVKM.